This TCR beta chain was profiled in a study of T cells in Graves' hyperthyroidism and ophthalmopathy. Study as a whole: Once the initial diagnosis was made, peripheral blood was obtained before any treatment. Study-wide points: A 13 V-J signature model discriminated ophthalmopathy versus stable hyperthyroidism. Most thyroid clonotypes with frequency above 0.001 were detected in blood.

There are many counts of this clonotype. Its specificity is not known. Disease duration was under 3 months in the ophthalmopathy patients, who also had a Clinical Activity Score of at least 3 and a NOSPECS grade of at least 4. RNA transcripts were the template for amplifying TCR beta CDR3 regions. Researchers ran a first-round RT-PCR on the TCR CDR3 using the HTBI primer set. TCRdb called the multiplex PCR reads again in MiXCR, with one record for every CDR3 protein. The table shows more than 50,000 distinct CDR3 sequences, with 53% occurring only once. This receptor was taken from a woman aged 55-75 years with Graves' ophthalmopathy. Sequencing was carried out using blood.

The CDR3 loop reads CASSLGTLPETQYF. CDR3 nucleotide sequence: TGCGCCAGCAGCTTGGGTACCCTACCCGAGACCCAGTACTTC. This chain uses TRBV5-1 with TRBJ2-5; D uncertain. There are 14 residues in the CDR3. Germline V lookup: CDR1 SGHRS, CDR2 YFSETQ. Trimming took off 0 bases at V and 5 bases at J, with 11 bases between the two ends.